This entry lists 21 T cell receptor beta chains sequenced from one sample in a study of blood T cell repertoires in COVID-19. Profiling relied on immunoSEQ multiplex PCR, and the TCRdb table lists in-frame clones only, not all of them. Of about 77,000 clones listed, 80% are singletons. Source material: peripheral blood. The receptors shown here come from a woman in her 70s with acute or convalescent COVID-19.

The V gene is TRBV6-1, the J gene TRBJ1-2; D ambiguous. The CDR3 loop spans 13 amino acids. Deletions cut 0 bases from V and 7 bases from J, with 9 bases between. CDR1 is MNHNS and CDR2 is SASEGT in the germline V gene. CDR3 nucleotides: TGTGCCAGCAGTGAAGCCCGAGGGTCTGGCTACACCTTC. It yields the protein CASSEARGSGYTF.

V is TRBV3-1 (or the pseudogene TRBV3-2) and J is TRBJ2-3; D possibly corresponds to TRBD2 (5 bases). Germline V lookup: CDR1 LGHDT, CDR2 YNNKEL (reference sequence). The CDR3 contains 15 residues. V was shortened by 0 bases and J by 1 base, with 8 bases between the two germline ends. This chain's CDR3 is CASSQDRTRTDTQYF. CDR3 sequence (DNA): TGTGCCAGCAGCCAAGATCGGACTCGCACAGATACGCAGTATTTT.

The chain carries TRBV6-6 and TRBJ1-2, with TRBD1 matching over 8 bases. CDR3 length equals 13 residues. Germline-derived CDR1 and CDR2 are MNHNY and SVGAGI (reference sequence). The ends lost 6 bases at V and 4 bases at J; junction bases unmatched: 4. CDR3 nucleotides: TGTGCCAGCAGAGGACAGGGATCCTATGGCTACACCTTC. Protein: CASRGQGSYGYTF.

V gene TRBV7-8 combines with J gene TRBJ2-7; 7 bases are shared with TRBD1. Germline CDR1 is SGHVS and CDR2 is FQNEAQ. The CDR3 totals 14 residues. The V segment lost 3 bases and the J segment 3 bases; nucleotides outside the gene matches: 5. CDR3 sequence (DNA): TGTGCCAGCAGCTTGGGGGACAGCATCTACGAGCAGTACTTC. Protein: CASSLGDSIYEQYF.

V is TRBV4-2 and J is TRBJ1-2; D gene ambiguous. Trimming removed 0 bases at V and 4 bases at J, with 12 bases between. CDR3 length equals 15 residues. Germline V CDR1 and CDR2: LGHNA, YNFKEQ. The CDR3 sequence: CASSQEVAPSYGYTF. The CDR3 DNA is TGTGCCAGCAGCCAAGAAGTTGCACCCAGCTATGGCTACACCTTC.

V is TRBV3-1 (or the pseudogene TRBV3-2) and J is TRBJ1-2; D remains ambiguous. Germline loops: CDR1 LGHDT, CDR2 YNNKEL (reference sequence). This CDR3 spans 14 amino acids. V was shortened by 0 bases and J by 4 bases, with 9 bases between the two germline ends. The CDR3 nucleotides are TGTGCCAGCAGCCAAGATAGCAGCAGCTATGGCTACACCTTC. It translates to CASSQDSSSYGYTF.

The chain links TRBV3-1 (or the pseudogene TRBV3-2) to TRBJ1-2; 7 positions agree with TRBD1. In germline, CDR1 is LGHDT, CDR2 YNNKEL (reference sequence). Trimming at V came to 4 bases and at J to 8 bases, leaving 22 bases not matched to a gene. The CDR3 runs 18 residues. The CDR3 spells CASSPHPRTGTVFWGYTF. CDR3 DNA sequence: TGTGCCAGCAGCCCCCACCCCCGGACCGGGACAGTCTTTTGGGGCTACACCTTC.

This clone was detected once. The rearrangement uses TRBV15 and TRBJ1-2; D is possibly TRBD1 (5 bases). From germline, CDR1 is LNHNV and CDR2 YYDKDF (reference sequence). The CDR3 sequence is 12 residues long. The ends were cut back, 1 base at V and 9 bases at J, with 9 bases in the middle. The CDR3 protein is CATSRAGGSYTF. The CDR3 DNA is TGTGCCACCAGCAGAGCCGGGGGGAGCTACACCTTC.

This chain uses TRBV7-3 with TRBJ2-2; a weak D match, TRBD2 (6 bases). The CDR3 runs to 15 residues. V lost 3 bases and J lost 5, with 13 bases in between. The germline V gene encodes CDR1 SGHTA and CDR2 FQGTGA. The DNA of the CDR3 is TGTGCCAGCAGCTTTTCCGGGACTCAGACCGGGGAGCTGTTTTTT. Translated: CASSFSGTQTGELFF.

The CDR3 nucleotides read TGTGCCAGCAGCTTGAGTCAGGTTTATGGCTACACCTTC. Translated: CASSLSQVYGYTF. J is TRBJ1-2 and V is TRBV5-6; no firm D call. V lost 1 base to trimming and J lost 5 bases, with 9 bases between them. CDR3 length equals 13 residues. The germline gives CDR1 SGHDT, CDR2 YYEEEE.

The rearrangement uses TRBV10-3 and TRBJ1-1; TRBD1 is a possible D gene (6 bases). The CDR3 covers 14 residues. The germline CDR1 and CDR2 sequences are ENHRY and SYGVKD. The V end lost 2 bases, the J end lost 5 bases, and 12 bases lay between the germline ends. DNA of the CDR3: TGTGCCATCAGTGAGACAGGGTGGGGGACTGAAGCTTTCTTT. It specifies CAISETGWGTEAFF.

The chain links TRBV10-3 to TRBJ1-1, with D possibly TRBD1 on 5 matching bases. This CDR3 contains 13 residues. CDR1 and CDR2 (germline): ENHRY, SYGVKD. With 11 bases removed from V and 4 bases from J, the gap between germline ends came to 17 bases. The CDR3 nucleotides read TGTGCCGTCAACAGCAGGGTAGGCACTGAAGCTTTCTTT. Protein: CAVNSRVGTEAFF.

The chain's CDR3 is CASSPIHGGVSEAFF. The CDR3 coding sequence is TGTGCCAGCAGTCCTATTCACGGGGGGGTCTCTGAAGCTTTCTTT. The chain has TRBV27 and TRBJ1-1, with D possibly matching TRBD1 (5 bases). This CDR3 is built from 15 residues. Trimming removed 5 bases from V and 6 bases from J, with 19 bases in between. The germline CDR1 and CDR2 sequences are MNHEY and SMNVEV (reference sequence).

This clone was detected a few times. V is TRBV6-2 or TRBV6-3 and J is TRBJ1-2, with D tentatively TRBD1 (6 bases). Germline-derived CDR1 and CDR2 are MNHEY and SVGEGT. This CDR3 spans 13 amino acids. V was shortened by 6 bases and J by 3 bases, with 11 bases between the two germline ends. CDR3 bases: TGTGCCAGCAGCCACGGGACATACTATGGCTACACCTTC. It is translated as CASSHGTYYGYTF.

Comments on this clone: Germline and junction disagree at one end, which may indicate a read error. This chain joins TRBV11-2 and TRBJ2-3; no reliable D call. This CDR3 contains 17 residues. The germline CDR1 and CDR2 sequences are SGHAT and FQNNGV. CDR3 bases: TGTGCCAGCAGCCTTACCTCCGCGGTCCTGAGCAGAGATACGCAGTATTTT. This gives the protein CASSLTSAVLSRDTQYF.

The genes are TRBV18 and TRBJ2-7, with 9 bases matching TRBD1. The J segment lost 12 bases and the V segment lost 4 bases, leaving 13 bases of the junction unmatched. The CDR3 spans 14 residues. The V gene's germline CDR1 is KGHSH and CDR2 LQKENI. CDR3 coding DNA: TGTGCCAGCTCACAGGGACAGGGCCCGGAGGTGTTGTACTTC. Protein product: CASSQGQGPEVLYF.

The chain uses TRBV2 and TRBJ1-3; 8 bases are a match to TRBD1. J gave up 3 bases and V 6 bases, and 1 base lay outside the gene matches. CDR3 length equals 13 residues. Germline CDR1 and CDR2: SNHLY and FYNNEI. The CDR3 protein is CASRGTGGNTIYF. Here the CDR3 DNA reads TGTGCCAGCAGGGGGACAGGTGGAAACACCATATATTTT. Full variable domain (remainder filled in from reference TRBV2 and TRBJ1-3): EPEVTQTPSHQVTQMGQEVILRCVPISNHLYFYWYRQILGQKVEFLVSFYNNEISEKSEIFDDQFSVERPDGSNFTLKIRSTKLEDSAMYFCASRGTGGNTIYFGEGSWLTVV.

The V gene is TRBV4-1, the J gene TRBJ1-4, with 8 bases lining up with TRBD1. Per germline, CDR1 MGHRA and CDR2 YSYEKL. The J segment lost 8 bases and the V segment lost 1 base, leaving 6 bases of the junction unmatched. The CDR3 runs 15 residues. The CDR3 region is CASSQAGRGREKLFF. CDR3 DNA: TGCGCCAGCAGCCAAGCGGGCAGGGGGCGAGAAAAACTGTTTTTT.

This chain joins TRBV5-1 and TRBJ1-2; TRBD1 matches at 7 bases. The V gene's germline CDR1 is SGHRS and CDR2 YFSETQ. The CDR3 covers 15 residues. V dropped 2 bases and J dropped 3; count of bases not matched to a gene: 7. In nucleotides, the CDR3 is TGCGCCAGCAGCTTCTCAACAGGGGTCGACTATGGCTACACCTTC. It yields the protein CASSFSTGVDYGYTF.

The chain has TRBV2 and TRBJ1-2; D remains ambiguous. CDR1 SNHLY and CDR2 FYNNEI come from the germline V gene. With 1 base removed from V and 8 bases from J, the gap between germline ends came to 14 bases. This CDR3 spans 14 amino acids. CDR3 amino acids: CASSEVGRGLGYTF. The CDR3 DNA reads TGTGCCAGCAGTGAAGTAGGGAGAGGGCTGGGCTACACCTTC.

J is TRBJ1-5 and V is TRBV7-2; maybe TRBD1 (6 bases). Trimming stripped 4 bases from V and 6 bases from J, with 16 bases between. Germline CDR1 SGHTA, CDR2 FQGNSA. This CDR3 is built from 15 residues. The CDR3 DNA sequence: TGTGCCAGCAGCTCGAGACAGGTAGGGGCTCAGCCCCAGCATTTT. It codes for CASSSRQVGAQPQHF.